This T cell receptor beta chain was sequenced during a study of blood T cell repertoires in COVID-19. In the study overall: Nucleic acid was either cDNA or gDNA, and it came from T cells, B-cell-depleted T cells, or PBMCs.

Generated by immunoSEQ multiplex PCR, the TCRdb table keeps only in-frame clones and is missing some. The repertoire holds about 500,000 clones, with nearly 90% as singletons. Trimming took 0 bases from V and 6 from J, leaving 4 bases between them. CDR3 length: 12 residues. CDR1 and CDR2 from the germline V gene are SGHRS and YFSETQ. The specimen was peripheral blood. The chain employs TRBV5-1 and TRBJ2-1; D is uncertain. The receptor was derived from a man younger than 35 with COVID-19, enrolled during active disease. The CDR3 loop reads CASSLDFNEQFF. As DNA, the CDR3 is TGCGCCAGCAGCTTGGACTTCAATGAGCAGTTCTTC. The whole variable domain, filled in from reference TRBV5-1 and TRBJ2-1, reads KAGVTQTPRYLIKTRGQQVTLSCSPISGHRSVSWYQQTPGQGLQFLFEYFSETQRNKGNFPGRFSGRQFSNSRSEMNVSTLELGDSALYLCASSLDFNEQFFGPGTRLTVL.